This T cell receptor beta chain was identified in a study of human T cells and chemical hapten exposure. Deletions cut 0 bases from V and 2 bases from J, with 8 bases between. The CDR3 is made up of 15 amino acids. CDR1 is SEHNR and CDR2 is FQNEAQ in the germline V gene (reference sequence). Time point noted: pre-sensitization, week 0. Treatment in this sample: therapeutic diphenylcyclopropenone sensitization with weekly scalp DPC. Donors, patients with alopecia ranging from 18 to 70 years old and judged suitable for DPC, provided samples. Points from the study as a whole: It was expanded TCRs that formed significantly more large CDR3 similarity clusters than controls did.

This clonotype showed up many times. The antigen is undetermined. TCRdb re-analysed the RACE reads in MiXCR, keeping a single row per CDR3 protein. The data hold over 300,000 distinct CDR3 sequences, with 5% to 6.5% observed a single time. The chain has TRBV7-9 and TRBJ1-3; D might be TRBD1 (6 bases). Sequenced material: whole blood, taken in connection with sensitization to the hapten diphenylcyclopropenone (DPC). This TCR derives from a woman between 50 and 59 years old with alopecia areata. Some clones in this sample may be carry-over from other donors' samples. The CDR3 bases are TGTGCCAGCAGCTTAGCGCACAGGGCTGGAAACACCATATATTTT. This sequence encodes CASSLAHRAGNTIYF. Variable domain in full (rest from reference TRBV7-9 and TRBJ1-3): DTGVSQNPRHKITKRGQNVTFRCDPISEHNRLYWYRQTLGQGPEFLTYFQNEAQLEKSRLLSDRFSAERPKGSFSTLEIQRTEQGDSAMYLCASSLAHRAGNTIYFGEGSWLTVV.